The 31 T cell receptor beta chains given below trace back to one sample, sequenced in a study of human T cells and chemical hapten exposure. TCRdb independently ran MiXCR on the RACE reads; one entry per CDR3 protein. Seen here are roughly 100,000 distinct CDR3 sequences, 34% observed once, and the top ten hold 2.5% to 3%. Time point described: patch test 3, about 24 weeks after DPC sensitization. Treatment given: therapeutic diphenylcyclopropenone sensitization with weekly scalp DPC. Here the sequenced sample was whole blood, taken in connection with sensitization to the hapten diphenylcyclopropenone (DPC). The receptor set was obtained from a man aged 40-50 years with alopecia areata. Some clones in this sample may be carry-over from other donors' samples.

This clonotype came up a few times. The chain joins TRBV21-1 to TRBJ2-7; the table's D gene call, TRBD2, was not cross checked with the DNA. TRBV21-1 is designated a pseudogene. The CDR3 is 17 residues long. The CDR3 bases are TGTGCCAGCAGCAAAGTGCACGAGCGGGAGACCGACTACGAGCAGTACGTC. Translation gives CASSKVHERETDYEQYV.

The chain combines TRBV5-6 with TRBJ1-6; D might be TRBD1 (5 bases). The CDR3 length is 14 residues. The V end lost 4 bases, the J end lost 9 bases, and 14 bases lay between the germline ends. Per germline, CDR1 SGHDT and CDR2 YYEEEE. CDR3 in amino acids: CASSLPSDSSPLHF. In DNA, the CDR3 is TGTGCCAGCAGCCTACCCTCAGACAGTTCACCCCTCCACTTT.

This CDR3 reads CASSPPWGRRDEQYV. CDR3 coding DNA: TGCGCCAGCAGCCCCCCCTGGGGGCGCAGGGACGAGCAGTACGTC. The V call is TRBV4-3, the J call TRBJ2-7, with D perhaps matching TRBD1 (6 bases). The CDR3 has 15 residues. Germline CDR1 and CDR2: LGHNA and YSLEER. The ends were cut back, 4 bases at V and 5 bases at J, with 18 bases in the middle.

The rearrangement uses TRBV11-1 and TRBJ2-5, with 7 bases lining up with TRBD2. The CDR3 is made up of 15 amino acids. Trimming removed 5 bases from V and 4 bases from J; junction bases left unmatched: 10. The germline CDR1 and CDR2 sequences are SGHAT and FQDESV (reference sequence). The CDR3 region is CASSGGTTSGETQYF. The DNA of the CDR3 is TGTGCCAGCAGCGGGGGGACTACCTCGGGAGAGACCCAGTACTTC.

The gene calls are TRBV12-3 or TRBV12-4 and TRBJ1-4; the match to TRBD1 covers 8 bases. Losses at the gene ends were 5 bases for V and 5 bases for J; bases not matched to a gene: 7. This CDR3 has 15 residues. CDR3: CASSRSGQGNEKLFF. CDR3 DNA sequence: TGTGCCAGCAGTCGTAGTGGACAGGGAAATGAAAAACTGTTTTTT.

The chain links TRBV29-1 to TRBJ2-1; 9 bases match TRBD2. The length of the CDR3 is 12 residues. V lost 4 bases, J lost 8 bases, and 3 bases stayed unmatched. From germline, CDR1 is SQVTM and CDR2 ANQGSEA. The CDR3 here is CSVVAGVDEQFF. CDR3 bases: TGCAGCGTTGTAGCGGGAGTTGATGAGCAGTTCTTC.

The chain recombines TRBV3-1 with TRBJ1-1, with D perhaps matching TRBD1 (5 bases). This CDR3 comprises 12 residues. V was trimmed by 6 bases and J by 10 bases, leaving 15 bases between them. CDR1 and CDR2 from the germline V gene are LGHDT and YNNKEL (reference sequence). CDR3 sequence (DNA): TGTGCCAGCAGGGATAGGGGTAGTGGAGCTTTCTTT. Its translation is CASRDRGSGAFF. The whole variable domain, remainder taken from reference TRBV3-1 and TRBJ1-1, is DTAVSQTPKYLVTQMGNDKSIKCEQNLGHDTMYWYKQDSKKFLKIMFSYNNKELIINETVPNRFSPKSPDKAHLNLHINSLELGDSAVYFCASRDRGSGAFFGQGTRLTVV.

This clonotype was detected only a few times. The chain carries TRBV29-1 and TRBJ2-1; TRBD2 matches at 8 bases. V was clipped by 6 bases and J by 8 bases; unmatched bases: 0. Germline V gene sequence: CDR1 SQVTM, CDR2 ANQGSEA. The CDR3 sequence is 10 residues long. CDR3 protein: CSVGRDEQFF. The CDR3 nucleotides are TGCAGCGTCGGGAGGGATGAGCAGTTCTTC.

The chain uses TRBV3-1 and TRBJ1-5, with a possible D match to TRBD1 (6 bases). The CDR3 extends over 14 amino acids. Germline CDR1 is LGHDT and CDR2 is YNNKEL (reference sequence). Trimming cost V 1 base and J 7 bases, with 11 bases left between them. The CDR3 nucleotides read TGTGCCAGCAGCCAAGCCACACAGGGACAGCCCCAGCATTTT. Translated, it gives CASSQATQGQPQHF.

The CDR3 DNA reads TGTGCCACCAGTAAGAGGAGGGGACAGGACAATGAGCAGTTCTTC. Translation: CATSKRRGQDNEQFF. The chain recombines TRBV15 with TRBJ2-1, with 8 bases identical to TRBD1. With 6 bases clipped from V and 5 bases from J, the junction kept 9 bases outside the gene matches. The CDR3 has 15 amino acids. Germline lookup yields CDR1 LNHNV and CDR2 YYDKDF (reference sequence).

V is TRBV7-2 and J is TRBJ2-3, with 11 nucleotides matching TRBD2. Germline V CDR1 and CDR2: SGHTA, FQGNSA. The CDR3 loop spans 16 amino acids. Unmatched junction bases numbered 7, after V lost 4 bases and J lost 4 bases. In nucleotides, the CDR3 is TGTGCCAGCAGCTATTTACTAGCGGGAGCGGCAGATACGCAGTATTTT. Amino acid sequence: CASSYLLAGAADTQYF. Together with reference TRBV7-2 and TRBJ2-3, the CDR3 gives the full variable domain: GAGVSQSPSNKVTEKGKDVELRCDPISGHTALYWYRQSLGQGLEFLIYFQGNSAPDKSGLPSDRFSAERTGGSVSTLTIQRTQQEDSAVYLCASSYLLAGAADTQYFGPGTRLTVL.

V is TRBV30 and J is TRBJ2-3, with 9 bases aligning to TRBD2. The CDR3 length is 14 residues. The germline V gene encodes CDR1 GTSNPN and CDR2 SVGIG (reference sequence). The V segment lost 5 bases and the J segment 4 bases; nucleotides outside the gene matches: 7. The CDR3 DNA follows: TGTGCCTGGGGATCTTTAGCGGGAGCAGATACGCAGTATTTT. Residues: CAWGSLAGADTQYF.

The rearrangement uses TRBV19 and TRBJ2-1; unclear D gene. The ends were cut back, 7 bases at V and 10 bases at J, with 17 bases in the middle. CDR1 is LNHDA, CDR2 SQIVND, per germline (reference sequence). This CDR3 has 13 residues. The CDR3 coding sequence is TGTGCCAGTACTGAAGCCACCCCGCGGGAGCAGTTCTTC. Translating it yields CASTEATPREQFF.

The gene calls are TRBV12-3 or TRBV12-4 and TRBJ2-7, with D tentatively TRBD2 (5 bases). This CDR3 region has 14 residues. V was trimmed by 4 bases and J by 7 bases, leaving 17 bases between them. CDR3 in amino acids: CASSSSPWSGEQYV. CDR3 nucleotides: TGTGCCAGCAGTTCTAGCCCCTGGTCGGGGGAGCAGTACGTC.

The chain joins TRBV12-3 or TRBV12-4 to TRBJ1-1; no clear D gene. The V end lost 8 bases, the J end lost 6 bases, and 13 bases lay between the germline ends. The CDR3 has 12 residues. The CDR3 region has the DNA TGTGCCAGCTCCCTAGGCCTAGCTGAAGCTTTCTTT. Translated, it gives CASSLGLAEAFF.

This clonotype was detected only once. The chain is built from TRBV7-2 and TRBJ2-3; 12 bases are a match to TRBD2. CDR1 is SGHTA and CDR2 is FQGNSA in the germline V gene. This CDR3 has 15 residues. Trimming at V came to 4 bases and at J to 6 bases, leaving 5 bases not matched to a gene. CDR3 DNA: TGTGCCAGCAGCTGGACTAGCGGGACACCCGATACGCAGTATTTT. It encodes CASSWTSGTPDTQYF.

Only a few counts were recorded for this clonotype. DNA of the CDR3: TGTGCCAGCAGCTTAACGCGGGAGGGTTACAATGAGCAGTTCTTC. This encodes CASSLTREGYNEQFF. This chain connects TRBV7-2 to TRBJ2-1, with 9 nucleotides matching TRBD2. V was clipped by 2 bases and J by 4 bases; unmatched bases: 3. There are 15 residues in the CDR3. CDR1 is SGHTA and CDR2 is FQGNSA in the germline V gene.

This clonotype appeared a few times. This chain uses TRBV6-2 or TRBV6-3 with TRBJ2-1, with 7 bases identical to TRBD2. Germline V lookup: CDR1 MNHEY, CDR2 SVGEGT. This CDR3 has 14 amino acids. V lost 2 bases, J lost 12 bases, and 10 bases stayed unmatched. DNA of the CDR3: TGTGCCAGCAGTTACACCCTGGGGGGGAGCGGGCAGTTCTTC. Residues: CASSYTLGGSGQFF.

V is TRBV6-2 or TRBV6-3 and J is TRBJ2-7, with TRBD1 matching over 7 bases. This CDR3 is built from 15 residues. V lost 5 bases, J lost 0 bases, and 7 bases stayed unmatched. Germline V gives CDR1 MNHEY, CDR2 SVGEGT. CDR3 bases: TGTGCCAGCAGTCGGGACAGCTGGTCCTCCTACGAGCAGTACGTC. Amino acid sequence: CASSRDSWSSYEQYV.

J is TRBJ2-7 and V is TRBV30; no reliable D call. This CDR3 is built from 11 residues. Germline assignment: CDR1 GTSNPN and CDR2 SVGIG (reference sequence). V dropped 2 bases and J dropped 3 bases, with 5 bases sitting between them. DNA for the CDR3: TGTGCCTGGAGTATGCTCTACGAGCAGTACTTC. Its translation: CAWSMLYEQYF.

This clonotype was recorded at least ten times. The J gene is TRBJ2-1, the V gene TRBV20-1; D not resolved. The germline V gene encodes CDR1 DFQATT and CDR2 SNEGSKA (reference sequence). Trimming removed 5 bases at V and 8 bases at J, with 10 bases between. The CDR3 has 11 residues. As DNA, the CDR3 is TGCAGTGCTTTTTTCGTCCATGAGCAGTTCTTC. As protein: CSAFFVHEQFF.

This clonotype was counted only a few times. The chain carries TRBV2 and TRBJ2-1; 9 positions agree with TRBD2. Germline V CDR1 and CDR2: SNHLY, FYNNEI. V lost 11 bases to trimming and J lost 4 bases; unmatched junction nucleotides: 15. The CDR3 sequence is 16 residues long. The CDR3 DNA reads TGTGCCCTACTCGGGGCGGGAGGGCCCCAATACAATGAGCAGTTCTTC. Encoded protein: CALLGAGGPQYNEQFF.

The chain combines TRBV19 with TRBJ2-5; TRBD2 agrees at 8 bases. Germline CDR1 LNHDA, CDR2 SQIVND (reference sequence). The CDR3 runs to 17 residues. With 3 bases clipped from V and 5 bases from J, the junction kept 14 bases outside the gene matches. This CDR3 reads CASSIFSSSGGEETQYF. The CDR3 DNA sequence: TGTGCCAGTAGTATTTTTAGTTCCTCCGGGGGGGAGGAGACCCAGTACTTC.

The chain joins TRBV7-3 to TRBJ1-1; 8 nucleotides match TRBD1. The V gene end was trimmed by 4 bases and the J gene end by 5 bases; junction bases not matched to a gene: 3. Germline V CDR1 and CDR2: SGHTA, FQGTGA. This CDR3 has 13 residues. CDR3 sequence: CASSSRQGTEAFF. CDR3 DNA: TGTGCCAGCAGCTCCCGACAGGGGACTGAAGCTTTCTTT. The full variable domain, its missing parts supplied by reference TRBV7-3 and TRBJ1-1, is GAGVSQTPSNKVTEKGKYVELRCDPISGHTALYWYRQSLGQGPEFLIYFQGTGAADDSGLPNDRFFAVRPEGSVSTLKIQRTERGDSAVYLCASSSRQGTEAFFGQGTRLTVV.

This clonotype was observed at least ten times. This sequence joins TRBV21-1 and TRBJ2-1; the table's TRBD2 call for D was not verified on the DNA. TRBV21-1 is an annotated pseudogene. This CDR3 has 14 residues. The CDR3 nucleotides read TGTGCCAGCAGCAAACGGGAGACTAACAATGAGCAGTTCTTC. Translation: CASSKRETNNEQFF.

This clonotype was picked up a small number of times. The chain employs TRBV7-9 and TRBJ1-1; D is perhaps TRBD1 (6 bases). Trimming stripped 5 bases from V and 5 bases from J, with 15 bases between. Germline-derived CDR1 and CDR2 are SEHNR and FQNEAQ (reference sequence). CDR3 length equals 14 residues. The CDR3 loop reads CASSPPGGGTEAFF. DNA for the CDR3: TGTGCCAGCAGCCCCCCGGGGGGCGGGACTGAAGCTTTCTTT.

V usage is TRBV12-3 or TRBV12-4 and J usage is TRBJ2-1, with no clear D. Trimming cost V 2 bases and J 2 bases, with 13 bases left between them. This CDR3 spans 16 amino acids. This CDR3 reads CASSLRSFATYNEQFF. The CDR3 DNA follows: TGTGCCAGCAGTTTACGAAGTTTTGCGACCTACAATGAGCAGTTCTTC.

This clonotype was seen a handful of times. The gene calls are TRBV29-1 and TRBJ2-3, with a weak D call TRBD1 (5 bases). This CDR3 region has 11 residues. The germline V gene has CDR1 SQVTM and CDR2 ANQGSEA. V lost 4 bases, J lost 4 bases, and 6 bases lay in between. CDR3 loop: CSVVGADTQYF. DNA of the CDR3: TGCAGCGTTGTAGGGGCAGATACGCAGTATTTT.

This rearrangement joins TRBV3-1 to TRBJ2-7, with no clear D. This CDR3 spans 14 amino acids. The V and J ends lost 0 bases and 7 bases respectively, with 13 bases between them. Germline CDR1 reads LGHDT; CDR2 reads YNNKEL (reference sequence). As DNA, the CDR3 is TGTGCCAGCAGCCAAGATCCCTCTAGAGGTGAGCAGTACGTC. Protein sequence: CASSQDPSRGEQYV.

This clonotype was detected only a few times. This chain connects TRBV29-1 to TRBJ2-7; 7 bases map to TRBD2. CDR3 length: 12 amino acids. CDR1 is SQVTM, CDR2 ANQGSEA, per germline. Trimming at V came to 6 bases and at J to 2 bases, leaving 4 bases not matched to a gene. In nucleotides, the CDR3 is TGCAGCGTCTCAGCGGGACCCTACGAGCAGTACGTC. Translating it yields CSVSAGPYEQYV.

This clonotype was counted once. The CDR3 DNA reads TGTGCCAGCACTGTAGCGGGAGAAGTCACAGATACGCAGTATTTT. Amino acid sequence: CASTVAGEVTDTQYF. This chain joins TRBV12-3 or TRBV12-4 and TRBJ2-3; TRBD2 matches at 9 bases. The CDR3 consists of 15 residues. V lost 7 bases and J lost 2; bases outside the gene matches: 7.